The present entry profiles one T cell receptor (beta chain) with its context. The antigen is undetermined. Data came from immunoSEQ multiplex PCR; TCRdb stores just in-frame clones and leaves some out. The sample has tens of thousands of clones; 75% to 80% are singletons. This CDR3 region has 13 residues. Trimming took off 5 bases at V and 2 bases at J, with 10 bases between the two ends. Germline lookup yields CDR1 SGHTA and CDR2 FQGNSA. The source of the sample is a study of radiotherapy plus CTLA-4 blockade in lung cancer. As for the study in general: Overall, roughly 17% of patients showed an objective response, while roughly 28% attained disease control. The study's findings and limits: Reports state that early shifts in blood T cell clones, with interferon-beta, best predicted response. Subsequent to radiotherapy plus ipilimumab, tumor-derived TCR clones underwent expansion in blood.

This TCR came from a human donor with non-small cell lung cancer whose response to radiotherapy plus ipilimumab could not be evaluated. The chain is built from TRBV7-2 and TRBJ2-7; D remains unclear. Here the sequenced sample was peripheral blood, taken from a patient treated with radiotherapy plus ipilimumab. The DNA for the CDR3 is TGTGCCAGCAGCCCCGGTCCCACCTACGAGCAGTACTTC. Translated, it gives CASSPGPTYEQYF.